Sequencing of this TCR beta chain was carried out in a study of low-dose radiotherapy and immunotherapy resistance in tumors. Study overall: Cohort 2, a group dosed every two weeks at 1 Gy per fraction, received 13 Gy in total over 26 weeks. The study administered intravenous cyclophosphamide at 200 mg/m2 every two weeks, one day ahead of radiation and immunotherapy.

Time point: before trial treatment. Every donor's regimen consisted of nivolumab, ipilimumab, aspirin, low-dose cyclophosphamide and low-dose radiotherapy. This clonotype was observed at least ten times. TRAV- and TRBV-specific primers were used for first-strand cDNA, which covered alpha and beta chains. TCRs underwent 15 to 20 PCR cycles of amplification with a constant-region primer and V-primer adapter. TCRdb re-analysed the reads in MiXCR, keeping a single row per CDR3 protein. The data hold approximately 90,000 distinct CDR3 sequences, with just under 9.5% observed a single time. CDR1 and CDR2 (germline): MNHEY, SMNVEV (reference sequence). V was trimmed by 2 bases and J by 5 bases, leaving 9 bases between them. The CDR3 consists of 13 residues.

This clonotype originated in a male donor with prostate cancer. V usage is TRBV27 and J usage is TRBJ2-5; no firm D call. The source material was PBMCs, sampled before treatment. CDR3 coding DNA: TGTGCCAGCAGTTTAGGTCTTTTTGAGACCCAGTACTTC. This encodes CASSLGLFETQYF.